These T cell receptor beta chains were read from a single sample in a study of cytomegalovirus exposure and HLA in healthy donors. Sequenced by immunoSEQ multiplex PCR; TCRdb stores in-frame clones only, minus some. The table has about 280,000 clones, more than 75% seen once. The specimen sequenced was PBMCs. Source of these receptors: a woman under 30 in good health and CMV-seronegative. CDR3s include the opening cysteine and the closing phenylalanine or tryptophan. The D gene is left open where the match is weak. Size tells how often a clone was seen (once, few, many) or the class of an expanded clone, and some rows leave it out.

size,V,J,D,length,DNA,CDR3
NA,TRBV27,TRBJ2-5,TRBD2,14,TGTGCCAGCAAGACTAGCGGGTCCGAAGAGACCCAGTACTTC,CASKTSGSEETQYF
NA,TRBV7-8,TRBJ2-7,NA,14,TGTGCCAGCAGCTTAGGTGAGACTACCTACGAGCAGTACTTC,CASSLGETTYEQYF
NA,TRBV5-1,TRBJ2-7,NA,14,TGCGCCAGCAGCTTGGTCCGGCAGGGTAACGAGCAGTACTTC,CASSLVRQGNEQYF
NA,TRBV5-1,TRBJ2-1,NA,16,TGCGCCAGCAGCTTGGCGGGGAAGGGGGTATACAATGAGCAGTTCTTC,CASSLAGKGVYNEQFF
NA,TRBV18,TRBJ2-7,NA,13,TGTGCCAGCTCGTACCGACATACCTACGAGCAGTACTTC,CASSYRHTYEQYF
few,TRBV19,TRBJ1-5,TRBD1,17,TGTGCCAGTAGTATCCCCTCCGGACAGGGGGCTTGGCAGCCCCAGCATTTT,CASSIPSGQGAWQPQHF
few,TRBV5-1,TRBJ1-1,TRBD1,16,TGCGCCAGCAGCTTGATCCCCGGACAGGGGGGAGCTGAAGCTTTCTTT,CASSLIPGQGGAEAFF
NA,TRBV29-1,TRBJ1-6,TRBD1,14,TGCAGCGTCCCCGGACAGGGGGCGAATTCACCCCTCCACTTT,CSVPGQGANSPLHF
NA,TRBV2,TRBJ2-2,NA,13,TGTGCCAGCAGTGGCCCGTCATGGCAGGGGCTGTTTTTT,CASSGPSWQGLFF
NA,TRBV9,TRBJ2-7,TRBD2,16,TGTGCCAGCAGCCCAGCCCTGACTAGCGGGTCCTACGAGCAGTACTTC,CASSPALTSGSYEQYF
NA,TRBV5-1,TRBJ2-2,NA,15,TGCGCCAGCAGCCGGCAACAGGGGAACACCGGGGAGCTGTTTTTT,CASSRQQGNTGELFF
NA,TRBV27,TRBJ2-3,TRBD1,13,TGTGCCAGCAGTCCCCCGGACAGGGCTACGCAGTATTTT,CASSPPDRATQYF
NA,TRBV11-2,TRBJ2-7,NA,14,TGTGCCAGCAGCCCCACGCCGGGAGACTACGAGCAGTACTTC,CASSPTPGDYEQYF
NA,TRBV7-2,TRBJ1-4,NA,15,TGTGCCAGCAGTCAAGGGCCGGGGGATAATGAAAAACTGTTTTTT,CASSQGPGDNEKLFF
NA,TRBV18,TRBJ1-1,NA,13,TGTGCCAGCTCACCTCAGGCGAACACTGAAGCTTTCTTT,CASSPQANTEAFF
NA,TRBV2,TRBJ2-1,TRBD2,18,TGTGCCAGCAGTGAATCGCCTAGCGGGAGAGGCTCCTACAATGAGCAGTTCTTC,CASSESPSGRGSYNEQFF
NA,TRBV27,TRBJ1-1,NA,17,TGTGCCAGCAGTTTAGTCCCACCGGGACAACCCAAGGGGGAAGCTTTCTTT,CASSLVPPGQPKGEAFF
once,TRBV28,TRBJ1-2,NA,13,TGTGCCAGCAGTCCGACCAGGGGCTATGGCTACACCTTC,CASSPTRGYGYTF
NA,TRBV7-6,TRBJ1-1,TRBD1,15,TGTGCCAGCAGCTTAGCGTCAGGGGGGCGGACTGAAGCTTTCTTT,CASSLASGGRTEAFF
once,TRBV2,TRBJ1-6,TRBD1,14,TGTGCCAGCAGGGGGGACAGGGTCCCCTCACCCCTCCACTTT,CASRGDRVPSPLHF
NA,TRBV27,TRBJ1-2,TRBD1,16,TGTGCCAGCAGTTTATCCTGGGACAGGGGGGACTATGGCTACACCTTC,CASSLSWDRGDYGYTF
NA,TRBV2,TRBJ1-4,NA,13,TGTGCCAGCAGTTACAGCCGAAATGAAAAACTGTTTTTT,CASSYSRNEKLFF
NA,TRBV28,TRBJ1-4,NA,14,TGTGCCAGCCGAATCGGGGGGGCTCGGGAAAAACTGTTTTTT,CASRIGGAREKLFF
NA,TRBV5-8,TRBJ2-7,TRBD1,14,TGTGCCAGCAGCTCTAGGGGACAGGGGGGCGAGCAGTACTTC,CASSSRGQGGEQYF
NA,TRBV11-3,TRBJ2-1,TRBD2,15,TGTGCCAGCAGCTTAGCGACTAGCAGGTACAATGAGCAGTTCTTC,CASSLATSRYNEQFF
few,TRBV27,TRBJ1-4,NA,14,TGTGCCAGCAGCTTGCTCAGCGATAATGAAAAACTGTTTTTT,CASSLLSDNEKLFF
NA,TRBV6-1,TRBJ1-2,NA,15,TGTGCCAGCAGCGGCCCACAGGATCCCCTCTATGGCTACACCTTC,CASSGPQDPLYGYTF
NA,TRBV30,TRBJ2-1,TRBD2,14,TGTGCTTGGAGTTGGCTAGCGGGGTACAATGAGCAGTTCTTC,CAWSWLAGYNEQFF
NA,TRBV11-2,TRBJ2-6,TRBD1,15,TGTGCCAGCAGCTTAGTATCCGGGACAGGCCACGTCCTGACTTTC,CASSLVSGTGHVLTF
NA,TRBV7-8,TRBJ1-2,TRBD1,18,TGTGCCAGCAGCTTCTATCCGGGTTACAGTTCGGGGACAGAAGTCTACACCTTC,CASSFYPGYSSGTEVYTF
NA,TRBV6-6,TRBJ1-6,TRBD1,15,TGTGCCAGCAGGCCCGGGACAGAATATAATTCACCCCTCCACTTT,CASRPGTEYNSPLHF
NA,TRBV30,TRBJ2-1,TRBD2,12,TGTGCCTGGAGTATCGAGCGGGGAGAGCAGTTCTTC,CAWSIERGEQFF
NA,TRBV9,TRBJ1-1,NA,11,TGTGCCAGCGGGAGGGGGACTGAAGCTTTCTTT,CASGRGTEAFF
once,TRBV2,TRBJ2-7,TRBD2,15,TGTGCCAGCAGACCGACTAGCGGGAGGTCCTACGAGCAGTACTTC,CASRPTSGRSYEQYF
few,TRBV18,TRBJ2-2,NA,12,TGTGCCAGCTCACCAGAAACATGGGAGCTGTTTTTT,CASSPETWELFF
NA,TRBV27,TRBJ1-1,TRBD1,16,TGTGCCAGCAGTTTATTTGGGACAGGAAAGAACACTGAAGCTTTCTTT,CASSLFGTGKNTEAFF